The 17 T cell receptor beta chains listed next were all sequenced from one sample in a study of blood T cell dynamics during melanoma immunotherapy. The time point denotes: pre-treatment baseline. Profiled with immunoSEQ multiplex PCR; TCRdb holds only in-frame clones, not every one. In the table there are about 22,000 clones, over 85% of which are singletons. The sample consisted of blood, taken from a patient treated with checkpoint blockade. All receptors come from a human donor with melanoma.

This rearrangement joins TRBV19 to TRBJ1-4, with D uncertain. Trimming left V 9 bases short and J 8 bases short, with 19 bases between. Germline-derived CDR1 and CDR2 are LNHDA and SQIVND (reference sequence). The CDR3 has 14 amino acids. CDR3 amino acids: CASHPGVLVEKLFF. The CDR3 DNA follows: TGTGCCAGCCACCCGGGAGTGTTGGTGGAAAAACTGTTTTTT.

The count of this clone is one. This rearrangement joins TRBV5-6 to TRBJ1-6; 7 nucleotides align to TRBD1. The ends lost 7 bases at V and 10 bases at J; junction bases unmatched: 11. This CDR3 has 14 amino acids. Germline V lookup: CDR1 SGHDT, CDR2 YYEEEE. This CDR3 is CASGPLQGNSPLHF. In nucleotides, the CDR3 is TGTGCCAGCGGCCCTTTACAGGGGAACTCACCCCTCCACTTT.

The rearrangement links TRBV5-1 to TRBJ1-5; D is possibly TRBD1 (5 bases). The CDR3 loop spans 14 amino acids. Germline lookup yields CDR1 SGHRS and CDR2 YFSETQ. The V end was cut by 0 bases, the J end by 4 bases, with 8 bases between. The CDR3: CASSLGGGNQPQHF. CDR3 nucleotide sequence: TGCGCCAGCAGCTTGGGCGGGGGGAATCAGCCCCAGCATTTT.

V gene TRBV9 combines with J gene TRBJ2-7; 8 nucleotides line up with TRBD1. In germline, CDR1 is SGDLS, CDR2 YYNGEE. This CDR3 is built from 15 residues. After removal of 0 bases from V and 2 bases from J, the junction contained 4 bases not matched to a gene. In nucleotides, the CDR3 is TGTGCCAGCAGCGTAGGCTCAGGGGGCCCCTACGAGCAGTACTTC. This sequence encodes CASSVGSGGPYEQYF. The whole variable domain, remainder taken from reference TRBV9 and TRBJ2-7, is DSGVTQTPKHLITATGQRVTLRCSPRSGDLSVYWYQQSLDQGLQFLIQYYNGEERAKGNILERFSAQQFPDLHSELNLSSLELGDSALYFCASSVGSGGPYEQYFGPGTRLTVT.

The chain has TRBV10-1 and TRBJ2-1; a weak D match, TRBD2 (6 bases). CDR3 length equals 16 residues. The V end lost 3 bases, the J end lost 6 bases, and 18 bases lay between the germline ends. Germline values: CDR1 WNHNN, CDR2 SYGVQD (reference sequence). The CDR3 DNA is TGCGCCAGCAGTGATTCCCGGCGGACTATGGGCAATGAGCAGTTCTTC. Protein: CASSDSRRTMGNEQFF.

The chain carries TRBV27 and TRBJ2-4; TRBD1 might be the D (7 bases). Germline CDR1 and CDR2: MNHEY and SMNVEV (reference sequence). Deletions cut 5 bases from V and 2 bases from J, with 10 bases between. CDR3 length: 14 amino acids. The CDR3 region is CASSPGGSKNIQYF. As DNA, the CDR3 is TGTGCCAGCAGTCCAGGGGGGTCCAAAAACATTCAGTACTTC.

The chain has TRBV11-2 and TRBJ2-5; D call uncertain. CDR3 length equals 15 residues. The germline V gene has CDR1 SGHAT and CDR2 FQNNGV. Trimming removed 2 bases at V and 4 bases at J, with 14 bases between. CDR3 DNA sequence: TGTGCCAGCAGCTTATTCAGTGCCTCAACAGAGACCCAGTACTTC. Residues: CASSLFSASTETQYF.

This clone appeared a few times. The V and J genes are TRBV7-9 and TRBJ1-5, with D possibly TRBD1 on 5 matching bases. Trimming took off 6 bases at V and 1 base at J, with 10 bases between the two ends. CDR1 is SEHNR, CDR2 FQNEAQ, per germline (reference sequence). The CDR3 loop spans 14 amino acids. The CDR3: CASSRDGSNQPQHF. The DNA for the CDR3 is TGTGCCAGCAGTAGGGACGGGAGCAATCAGCCCCAGCATTTT.

This sequence joins TRBV6-6 and TRBJ2-2; D could derive from TRBD1 or TRBD2 (6 bases each). The V end lost 10 bases, the J end lost 2 bases, and 11 bases lay between the germline ends. Germline lookup yields CDR1 MNHNY and CDR2 SVGAGI (reference sequence). The CDR3 loop spans 13 amino acids. CDR3 DNA: TGTGCCAACGGGGGCTTTAACACCGGGGAGCTGTTTTTT. Translation gives CANGGFNTGELFF.

The V call is TRBV11-2, the J call TRBJ1-4, with a tentative D call TRBD1 (6 bases). This CDR3 is 18 amino acids long. Between the trimmed V and J ends, which lost 5 bases and 2 bases, there was a span of 21 bases. Per the germline V gene, CDR1 is SGHAT and CDR2 is FQNNGV. CDR3 DNA sequence: TGTGCCAGCAGCCGCCTTGGGGGGCAGTATCAGACTAATGAAAAACTGTTTTTT. Its protein is CASSRLGGQYQTNEKLFF.

V usage is TRBV19 and J usage is TRBJ1-5, with TRBD1 matching over 8 bases. The CDR3 consists of 15 residues. Germline V gene sequence: CDR1 LNHDA, CDR2 SQIVND (reference sequence). Losses at the gene ends were 3 bases for V and 5 bases for J; bases not matched to a gene: 6. The CDR3 DNA sequence: TGTGCCAGTAGTATGGGGGGCAGGGGGCATCAGCCCCAGCATTTT. Its protein is CASSMGGRGHQPQHF.

The chain couples TRBV4-1 to TRBJ2-6; tentatively, D is TRBD1 (6 bases). This CDR3 region has 19 residues. Trimming shortened V by 5 bases and J by 0 bases, and 20 bases separated the two germline ends. Germline V gene sequence: CDR1 MGHRA, CDR2 YSYEKL. Written as DNA, the CDR3 is TGCGCCAGCAGCTTCCGATTTCCGGGACAAAACTCTGGGGCCAACGTCCTGACTTTC. This encodes CASSFRFPGQNSGANVLTF.

The chain uses TRBV28 and TRBJ1-3; D not resolved. Trimming stripped 3 bases from V and 7 bases from J, with 10 bases between. The germline V gene has CDR1 MDHEN and CDR2 SYDVKM. The CDR3 runs 13 residues. This CDR3 is CASSLWGKNTIYF. The CDR3 DNA follows: TGTGCCAGCAGTTTGTGGGGAAAGAACACCATATATTTT.

For the CDR3, the DNA is TGCGCCAGCAGCCCCCCGCTGGGACGGATGAACTATGGCTACACCTTC. The encoded protein is CASSPPLGRMNYGYTF. The rearrangement joins TRBV4-1 to TRBJ1-2; tentatively, D is TRBD1 (5 bases). Per germline, CDR1 MGHRA and CDR2 YSYEKL. This CDR3 contains 16 residues. The ends were cut back, 4 bases at V and 2 bases at J, with 17 bases in the middle.

The chain is built from TRBV20-1 and TRBJ1-1; D is uncertain. The CDR3 length is 11 residues. V was cut by 0 bases and J by 3 bases, with 2 bases left in between. Germline V gene lookup returns CDR1 DFQATT and CDR2 SNEGSKA (reference sequence). The CDR3 DNA reads TGCAGTGCTAGAGAGCACACTGAAGCTTTCTTT. It encodes CSAREHTEAFF.

The V call is TRBV5-1, the J call TRBJ2-3; 13 bases fit TRBD2. The CDR3 runs 16 residues. V trimming: 4 bases; J trimming: 2 bases; junction bases outside the gene matches: 4. Germline V CDR1 and CDR2: SGHRS, YFSETQ. The CDR3 sequence: CASSGLAGAPTDTQYF. In DNA, the CDR3 is TGCGCCAGCAGCGGACTAGCGGGGGCCCCCACAGATACGCAGTATTTT.

The rearrangement links TRBV6-1 to TRBJ1-6, with 8 bases identical to TRBD1. CDR1 and CDR2 from the germline V gene are MNHNS and SASEGT. The V segment lost 8 bases and the J segment 5 bases; nucleotides outside the gene matches: 5. This CDR3 region has 14 residues. The CDR3 bases are TGTGCCAGCCGCGGACAGGGAGATAATTCACCCCTCCACTTT. Protein sequence: CASRGQGDNSPLHF.